These 30 T cell receptor beta chains were all obtained from the same sample, sequenced in a study of PD-1 blockade in classical Hodgkin lymphoma. Each patient's relapse followed autologous stem cell transplantation, and brentuximab vedotin exposure varied. Profiling relied on immunoSEQ multiplex PCR, and the TCRdb table lists in-frame clones only, not all of them. The sample shows 20,000 to 25,000 clones, about three quarters of them seen only once. The sequencing here drew on peripheral blood mononuclear cells (PBMCs), taken before the second cycle of nivolumab. These TCRs come from a human donor with classical Hodgkin lymphoma.

The chain recombines TRBV5-8 with TRBJ2-5; no reliable D call. CDR1 and CDR2 from the germline V gene are SGHTS and YDEGEE. Deletions cut 1 base from V and 5 bases from J, with 9 bases between. The CDR3 covers 13 residues. The CDR3 DNA reads TGTGCCAGCAGCTTGTTGTGGTTGGAGACCCAGTACTTC. Residues: CASSLLWLETQYF.

The chain joins TRBV6-5 to TRBJ2-7; D is undetermined. CDR3 length: 10 amino acids. Trimming took 5 bases from V and 7 from J, leaving 6 bases between them. From germline, CDR1 is MNHEY and CDR2 SVGAGI. The CDR3 sequence: CASSEREQYF. CDR3 bases: TGTGCCAGCAGTGAACGGGAGCAGTACTTC.

The rearrangement uses TRBV19 and TRBJ2-2; TRBD2 agrees at 12 bases. Germline V gene lookup returns CDR1 LNHDA and CDR2 SQIVND (reference sequence). The CDR3 runs to 21 residues. V gave up 7 bases and J gave up 0 bases; unmatched junction bases: 18. CDR3 protein: CASTSLGLAGPQYSNTGELFF. DNA for the CDR3: TGTGCCAGTACCTCCTTAGGACTAGCGGGACCTCAATATTCGAACACCGGGGAGCTGTTTTTT.

The chain has TRBV29-1 and TRBJ2-2; D possibly corresponds to TRBD1 (6 bases). The germline V gene has CDR1 SQVTM and CDR2 ANQGSEA. The CDR3 has 14 residues. The ends were cut back, 3 bases at V and 4 bases at J, with 12 bases in the middle. CDR3 amino acids: CSVDVRGSTGELFF. The CDR3 DNA follows: TGCAGCGTTGACGTGAGGGGGTCCACCGGGGAGCTGTTTTTT.

The chain combines TRBV25-1 with TRBJ2-3; D is possibly TRBD2 (6 bases). CDR1 and CDR2 from the germline V gene are MGHDK and SYGVNS. The germline V and J ends were trimmed by 5 bases and 0 bases, with 12 bases remaining between them. The CDR3 contains 15 residues. This CDR3 reads CASSPRGTSTDTQYF. CDR3 sequence (DNA): TGTGCCAGCAGTCCCCGGGGGACTAGCACAGATACGCAGTATTTT.

There are a few counts of this clone. This chain links TRBV7-9 with TRBJ1-4; TRBD1 agrees at 7 bases. This CDR3 comprises 18 residues. Germline V gene data show CDR1 as SEHNR and CDR2 as FQNEAQ (reference sequence). Trimming removed 5 bases from V and 6 bases from J; junction bases left unmatched: 18. CDR3 region: CASSADPGQISGDEKLFF. The CDR3 DNA reads as TGTGCCAGCAGCGCAGACCCGGGACAGATCAGCGGGGATGAAAAACTGTTTTTT.

This chain joins TRBV19 and TRBJ2-1; perhaps TRBD2 as D (6 bases). There are 17 residues in the CDR3. Germline lookup yields CDR1 LNHDA and CDR2 SQIVND (reference sequence). Trimming shortened V by 0 bases and J by 0 bases, and 12 bases separated the two germline ends. The CDR3 spells CASSIDEGDFSYNEQFF. The CDR3 DNA sequence: TGTGCCAGTAGTATAGATGAAGGGGACTTCTCCTACAATGAGCAGTTCTTC.

DNA for the CDR3: TGTGCCAGCAGCCCACGACTAGCGGGAGGTTGGGACAAAAACATTCAGTACTTC. Translation gives CASSPRLAGGWDKNIQYF. The chain links TRBV7-9 to TRBJ2-4; 13 nucleotides align to TRBD2. The CDR3 totals 18 residues. Trimming at V came to 5 bases and at J to 3 bases, leaving 10 bases not matched to a gene. Germline values: CDR1 SEHNR, CDR2 FQNEAQ (reference sequence).

This sequence joins TRBV18 and TRBJ2-3; 8 nucleotides line up with TRBD1. The junction had 5 bases not matched to a gene; V was cut back by 3 bases and J by 6 bases. The CDR3 has 14 residues. Germline V gene lookup returns CDR1 KGHSH and CDR2 LQKENI. Written as DNA, the CDR3 is TGTGCCAGCTCACCGGGGACAGGTAGCGATACGCAGTATTTT. It yields the protein CASSPGTGSDTQYF.

The DNA of the CDR3 is TGCGCCAGCAGCTTGGCGATACTTACAGGGGCGGGGGAGACCCAGTACTTC. It is translated as CASSLAILTGAGETQYF. The genes are TRBV5-1 and TRBJ2-5, with D possibly being TRBD1 (7 bases). The V end was cut by 0 bases, the J end by 5 bases, with 20 bases between. From germline, CDR1 is SGHRS and CDR2 YFSETQ. The CDR3 has 17 residues.

V usage is TRBV2 and J usage is TRBJ1-1, with 9 bases lining up with TRBD1. V dropped 6 bases and J dropped 1; count of bases not matched to a gene: 6. The CDR3 loop spans 15 amino acids. Germline lookup yields CDR1 SNHLY and CDR2 FYNNEI. In DNA form, the CDR3 reads TGTGCCAGCAGCGTAACAGGGGGCAGGAACACTGAAGCTTTCTTT. Translation: CASSVTGGRNTEAFF.

This sequence joins TRBV19 and TRBJ1-1, with 8 bases identical to TRBD1. Germline V lookup: CDR1 LNHDA, CDR2 SQIVND (reference sequence). This CDR3 has 15 residues. V lost 7 bases and J lost 7; bases outside the gene matches: 14. This chain's CDR3 is CASIQGRDRPYEAFF. CDR3 DNA: TGTGCCAGTATTCAGGGTCGGGACAGGCCGTATGAAGCTTTCTTT.

The CDR3 reads CASSPGTALATEAFF. The CDR3 coding sequence is TGCGCCAGCAGCCCCGGGACAGCGCTCGCCACTGAAGCTTTCTTT. J is TRBJ1-1 and V is TRBV5-1; 7 bases fit TRBD1. Germline CDR1 is SGHRS and CDR2 is YFSETQ. V was pared by 4 bases and J by 4 bases, with 10 bases of the junction left unmatched. The CDR3 runs 15 residues. The entire variable domain, with the rest obtained from reference TRBV5-1 and TRBJ1-1, is as follows: KAGVTQTPRYLIKTRGQQVTLSCSPISGHRSVSWYQQTPGQGLQFLFEYFSETQRNKGNFPGRFSGRQFSNSRSEMNVSTLELGDSALYLCASSPGTALATEAFFGQGTRLTVV.

As regards this clone: This CDR3 is also generated by other DNA sequences in the sample. The chain couples TRBV28 to TRBJ1-2, with D possibly matching TRBD1 (6 bases). The CDR3 sequence is 15 residues long. The V end lost 7 bases, the J end lost 2 bases, and 17 bases lay between the germline ends. Per germline, CDR1 MDHEN and CDR2 SYDVKM. DNA for the CDR3: TGTGCCAGCACTGAGAGTCCAGGGGCGAACTATGGCTACACCTTC. Protein product: CASTESPGANYGYTF.

The chain combines TRBV6-1 with TRBJ1-4; TRBD1 agrees at 8 bases. Looked up from germline, CDR1 is MNHNS and CDR2 is SASEGT. J was trimmed by 0 bases and V by 2 bases; bases with no gene match: 17. The CDR3 runs to 21 residues. The CDR3 sequence is CASSEFPRQGAARTTNEKLFF. CDR3 coding DNA: TGTGCCAGCAGTGAATTCCCTAGGCAGGGGGCAGCTCGTACAACTAATGAAAAACTGTTTTTT.

This clone appeared once. The V and J genes are TRBV27 and TRBJ2-7, with 10 nucleotides matching TRBD2. Germline V gene data show CDR1 as MNHEY and CDR2 as SMNVEV (reference sequence). V lost 7 bases to trimming and J lost 5 bases; unmatched junction nucleotides: 8. The CDR3 runs to 14 residues. CDR3 sequence reads: CASKVPSGSNEQYF. CDR3 sequence (DNA): TGTGCCAGCAAAGTACCTAGCGGGAGTAACGAGCAGTACTTC.

The chain uses TRBV2 and TRBJ2-1; 8 bases map to TRBD2. This CDR3 is 12 amino acids long. Germline values: CDR1 SNHLY, CDR2 FYNNEI. J was trimmed by 8 bases and V by 6 bases; bases with no gene match: 3. The CDR3 protein is CASSFGGDEQFF. As DNA, the CDR3 is TGTGCCAGCAGCTTCGGGGGGGATGAGCAGTTCTTC. The full variable domain, rest sourced from reference TRBV2 and TRBJ2-1, is EPEVTQTPSHQVTQMGQEVILRCVPISNHLYFYWYRQILGQKVEFLVSFYNNEISEKSEIFDDQFSVERPDGSNFTLKIRSTKLEDSAMYFCASSFGGDEQFFGPGTRLTVL.

J is TRBJ1-4 and V is TRBV29-1; D is perhaps TRBD1 (6 bases). Germline V gene lookup returns CDR1 SQVTM and CDR2 ANQGSEA. Deletions cut 4 bases from V and 8 bases from J, with 17 bases between. The CDR3 length is 14 residues. The CDR3 protein is CSVVPAGTTEKLFF. Here the CDR3 DNA reads TGCAGCGTTGTCCCCGCCGGGACAACCGAAAAACTGTTTTTT. Using reference TRBV29-1 and TRBJ1-4 for the parts outside the CDR3, the full variable domain is SAVISQKPSRDICQRGTSLTIQCQVDSQVTMMFWYRQQPGQSLTLIATANQGSEATYESGFVIDKFPISRPNLTFSTLTVSNMSPEDSSIYLCSVVPAGTTEKLFFGSGTQLSVL.

V gene TRBV5-8 combines with J gene TRBJ2-3; 11 nucleotides align to TRBD2. The CDR3 has 15 residues. J gave up 4 bases and V 3 bases, and 4 bases lay outside the gene matches. Germline values: CDR1 SGHTS, CDR2 YDEGEE. CDR3 loop: CASSWTSGFSDTQYF. Written as DNA, the CDR3 is TGTGCCAGCAGCTGGACTAGCGGGTTCTCAGATACGCAGTATTTT.

J is TRBJ2-1 and V is TRBV6-5; no definite D call. CDR3 size: 14 residues. Trimming stripped 3 bases from V and 9 bases from J, with 15 bases between. Looked up from germline, CDR1 is MNHEY and CDR2 is SVGAGI. CDR3 coding DNA: TGTGCCAGCAGTTATCGAGGAACGACGGCTGAGCAGTTCTTC. Translated, it gives CASSYRGTTAEQFF.

The rearrangement uses TRBV29-1 and TRBJ1-2, with D possibly being TRBD1 (6 bases). Germline values: CDR1 SQVTM, CDR2 ANQGSEA. There are 13 residues in the CDR3. V was clipped by 6 bases and J by 4 bases, with 15 bases between them. The CDR3 bases are TGCAGCGTCACTGGTGGACAGTCCTATGGCTACACCTTC. Translated, it gives CSVTGGQSYGYTF.

V is TRBV5-1 and J is TRBJ2-2; 8 positions agree with TRBD2. The CDR3 extends over 16 amino acids. In germline, CDR1 is SGHRS, CDR2 YFSETQ. Trimming at V came to 5 bases and at J to 7 bases, leaving 13 bases not matched to a gene. CDR3 bases: TGCGCCAGCAGATCTGGGATTAGCGGGATAAACGGGGAGCTGTTTTTT. Translating gives CASRSGISGINGELFF.

Concerning this clone itself: Other DNA sequences in this specimen translate into the identical CDR3. The genes are TRBV9 and TRBJ2-7; 10 positions match TRBD2. Germline V gene data show CDR1 as SGDLS and CDR2 as YYNGEE. The CDR3 spans 15 residues. V was pared by 0 bases and J by 6 bases, with 6 bases of the junction left unmatched. CDR3 sequence: CASSVGLAGVAEQYF. CDR3 nucleotide sequence: TGTGCCAGCAGCGTAGGGCTAGCGGGAGTGGCCGAGCAGTACTTC. Full variable domain (rest looked up from reference TRBV9 and TRBJ2-7): DSGVTQTPKHLITATGQRVTLRCSPRSGDLSVYWYQQSLDQGLQFLIQYYNGEERAKGNILERFSAQQFPDLHSELNLSSLELGDSALYFCASSVGLAGVAEQYFGPGTRLTVT.

V and J are TRBV5-1 and TRBJ1-2; D is perhaps TRBD1 (6 bases). The germline CDR1 and CDR2 sequences are SGHRS and YFSETQ. V was cut by 2 bases and J by 2 bases, with 10 bases left in between. The CDR3 extends over 14 amino acids. CDR3 sequence (DNA): TGCGCCAGCAGCTTATTTCAGGGGAACTATGGCTACACCTTC. Encoded protein: CASSLFQGNYGYTF.

This clone was counted once. The chain joins TRBV11-2 to TRBJ2-2; the D gene is possibly TRBD2 (5 bases). The germline CDR1 and CDR2 sequences are SGHAT and FQNNGV. Trimming took off 1 base at V and 5 bases at J, with 8 bases between the two ends. The CDR3 runs to 14 residues. The CDR3 nucleotides are TGTGCCAGCAGCTTAGGGGGAGTTACCGGGGAGCTGTTTTTT. This encodes CASSLGGVTGELFF. Drawing the rest from reference TRBV11-2 and TRBJ2-2, the complete variable domain is EAGVAQSPRYKIIEKRQSVAFWCNPISGHATLYWYQQILGQGPKLLIQFQNNGVVDDSQLPKDRFSAERLKGVDSTLKIQPAKLEDSAVYLCASSLGGVTGELFFGEGSRLTVL.

The chain couples TRBV19 to TRBJ1-3; 7 bases are shared with TRBD1. The CDR3 is made up of 15 amino acids. The trim removed 9 bases at V and 4 bases at J, leaving 12 bases unmatched. From germline, CDR1 is LNHDA and CDR2 SQIVND (reference sequence). Here the CDR3 DNA reads TGTGCCAGCAACAGGGGATTCGGTTTCGGAAACACCATATATTTT. It is translated as CASNRGFGFGNTIYF. The full variable domain, rest sourced from reference TRBV19 and TRBJ1-3, is DGGITQSPKYLFRKEGQNVTLSCEQNLNHDAMYWYRQDPGQGLRLIYYSQIVNDFQKGDIAEGYSVSREKKESFPLTVTSAQKNPTAFYLCASNRGFGFGNTIYFGEGSWLTVV.

The genes are TRBV5-1 and TRBJ2-1; the D is unclear. The germline CDR1 and CDR2 sequences are SGHRS and YFSETQ. The ends were cut back, 0 bases at V and 0 bases at J, with 7 bases in the middle. This CDR3 spans 15 amino acids. The CDR3 DNA reads TGCGCCAGCAGCTTGGAGTCTACCTCCTACAATGAGCAGTTCTTC. Translated, it gives CASSLESTSYNEQFF.

The CDR3 DNA reads as TGTGCCAGCAGTCCACACGGGAACTACGAGCAGTACTTC. Encoded protein: CASSPHGNYEQYF. The V call is TRBV27, the J call TRBJ2-7; D is perhaps TRBD2 (5 bases). Trimming removed 5 bases at V and 3 bases at J, with 11 bases between. CDR3 length equals 13 residues. CDR1 and CDR2 from the germline V gene are MNHEY and SMNVEV (reference sequence).

The chain has TRBV6-1 and TRBJ1-5, with no clear D. This CDR3 is built from 16 residues. Germline V CDR1 and CDR2: MNHNS, SASEGT. Trimming shortened V by 0 bases and J by 0 bases, and 9 bases separated the two germline ends. The CDR3 loop reads CASSEALVVSNQPQHF. The CDR3 DNA sequence: TGTGCCAGCAGTGAAGCTCTGGTCGTTAGCAATCAGCCCCAGCATTTT.

CDR3 nucleotide sequence: TGTGCCAGCAGCTTTCTTTCCGGGACCTACACTGAAGCTTTCTTT. It translates to CASSFLSGTYTEAFF. V gene TRBV7-8 combines with J gene TRBJ1-1, with D perhaps matching TRBD1 (5 bases). The CDR3 is 15 amino acids. The germline V and J ends were trimmed by 3 bases and 3 bases, with 14 bases remaining between them. Germline V gene sequence: CDR1 SGHVS, CDR2 FQNEAQ.